This T cell receptor beta chain was captured in a study of blood T cells in healthy people across ages. A J-beta primer mix and a sample-barcoded 5' primer were used in a second PCR of about 7 to 11 cycles. MiXCR, applied by TCRdb to the 5' RACE reads, yields one record per CDR3 protein. The sample lists around 1.5 million distinct CDR3 sequences; around 42% were seen once. This clonotype was detected a few times. From germline, CDR1 is SGDLS and CDR2 YYNGEE. There are 12 residues in the CDR3. V was trimmed by 0 bases and J by 5 bases, leaving 4 bases between them. The sample consisted of blood. The V gene is TRBV9, the J gene TRBJ2-3, with unresolved D. The clonotype comes from a woman between 18 and 30 years old in good health. The CDR3 bases are TGTGCCAGCAGCGTAGAGAGAGATACGCAGTATTTT. Translation: CASSVERDTQYF.